Presented here are 17 T cell receptor beta chains from one specimen sequenced in a study of metastatic and nonmetastatic thyroid tumors (dated by TCRdb to the early 2020s). Library preparation employed PCR. Sequencing was carried out with an Illumina HiSeq 4000. TCRdb handled the public reads itself, with Q25 trimming in fastp and clone calling in MiXCR, and kept productive beta chains. The sample table contains around 38,000 clones; only one count was recorded for roughly a quarter of them. The ten largest clonotypes hold about 8.9% of the sample. None of the patients had been given any treatment before thyroid surgery. Material: blood. Receptors originate from a female donor with papillary thyroid cancer or a benign thyroid nodule (not recorded which). Some clones in this sample may be carry-over from other donors' samples.

The rearrangement joins TRBV6-2 or TRBV6-3 to TRBJ1-3, with 7 bases matching TRBD1. CDR3 length: 16 residues. The junction had 7 bases not matched to a gene; V was cut back by 5 bases and J by 0 bases. Germline V gene sequence: CDR1 MNHEY, CDR2 SVGEGT. The CDR3 nucleotides are TGTGCCAGCAGTCCGAGACAGGGACTCTCTGGAAACACCATATATTTT. Protein: CASSPRQGLSGNTIYF.

This clone came up many times. The chain has TRBV9 and TRBJ2-3, with a tentative D call TRBD2 (7 bases). V gave up 0 bases and J gave up 4 bases, with 12 bases separating them. Germline V lookup: CDR1 SGDLS, CDR2 YYNGEE. This CDR3 spans 15 amino acids. CDR3 amino acids: CASSVGGGIADTQYF. CDR3 coding DNA: TGTGCCAGCAGCGTAGGCGGGGGCATAGCAGATACGCAGTATTTT.

This clone has just a few counts. As DNA, the CDR3 is TGTGCCAGCAGCTCCGCTGGGAGATATGACGAGCAGTACTTC. This gives the protein CASSSAGRYDEQYF. The chain uses TRBV28 and TRBJ2-7; tentative D call: TRBD2 (5 bases). Trimming cost V 6 bases and J 5 bases, with 17 bases left between them. Germline assignment: CDR1 MDHEN and CDR2 SYDVKM. This CDR3 is built from 14 residues.

This clone showed up many times. The CDR3 DNA sequence: TGTGCCAGCAGCCCAATATTAGGGGACACCGGGGAGCTGTTTTTT. Protein product: CASSPILGDTGELFF. The chain employs TRBV4-2 and TRBJ2-2; a weak D match, TRBD1 (5 bases). This CDR3 is built from 15 residues. CDR1 LGHNA and CDR2 YNFKEQ come from the germline V gene. Trimming took 4 bases from V and 3 from J, leaving 12 bases between them.

This clone appeared a few times. V and J are TRBV6-1 and TRBJ1-1; D is ambiguous. The CDR3 has 14 residues. Germline CDR1 reads MNHNS; CDR2 reads SASEGT. The ends were cut back, 3 bases at V and 0 bases at J, with 8 bases in the middle. CDR3 DNA sequence: TGTGCCAGCAGTGACTTGTTAATGAACACTGAAGCTTTCTTT. Translation gives CASSDLLMNTEAFF.

This clone was found many times. The chain couples TRBV18 to TRBJ2-1; 9 bases are a match to TRBD2. The CDR3 loop spans 13 amino acids. Unmatched junction bases numbered 4, after V lost 2 bases and J lost 11 bases. Germline-derived CDR1 and CDR2 are KGHSH and LQKENI. CDR3 sequence reads: CASSPGREGQQFF. Here the CDR3 DNA reads TGTGCCAGCTCACCAGGGCGGGAGGGCCAGCAGTTCTTC.

As for this clone: A junction end diverges from the germline sequence, so it may reflect a read error. This rearrangement joins TRBV20-1 to TRBJ1-5; no reliable D call. The germline V gene has CDR1 DFQATT and CDR2 SNEGSKA (reference sequence). This CDR3 spans 14 amino acids. This chain's CDR3 is CSAIAREPDQHQHF. The CDR3, as DNA: TGCAGTGCTATAGCCCGTGAACCTGATCAGCACCAGCATTTT.

This clone has a count of ten or more. The chain joins TRBV3-1 to TRBJ2-4; 12 bases match TRBD2. Trimming at V came to 1 base and at J to 8 bases, leaving 0 bases not matched to a gene. Germline CDR1 and CDR2: LGHDT and YNNKEL (reference sequence). The length of the CDR3 is 14 residues. CDR3 residues: CASSQGTSGDIQYF. As DNA, the CDR3 is TGTGCCAGCAGCCAAGGGACTAGCGGGGACATTCAGTACTTC.

On this clone itself: A much more abundant neighbour one base away suggests this may be a read error. The chain carries TRBV19 and TRBJ2-5, with 7 bases lining up with TRBD1. Germline CDR1 LNHDA, CDR2 SQIVND (reference sequence). The length of the CDR3 is 13 residues. Losses at the gene ends were 9 bases for V and 4 bases for J; bases not matched to a gene: 8. Here the CDR3 DNA reads TGTGCCAGCAGACAGGGTTTACTAGAGACCCAGTACTTC. As protein: CASRQGLLETQYF.

J is TRBJ1-1 and V is TRBV7-9, with D uncertain. Trimming removed 5 bases at V and 1 base at J, with 11 bases between. The CDR3 length is 14 residues. Germline V lookup: CDR1 SEHNR, CDR2 FQNEAQ (reference sequence). CDR3 DNA sequence: TGTGCCAGCAGCCCACCCGCCCCGAACACTGAAGCTTTCTTT. Protein: CASSPPAPNTEAFF.

There are a few counts of this clone. Other DNA sequences within the sample encode an identical CDR3. CDR3 sequence reads: CASKSAGLNAQETQYF. The CDR3 DNA follows: TGTGCCAGCAAGTCTGCGGGGCTAAATGCCCAAGAGACCCAGTACTTC. This chain joins TRBV6-1 and TRBJ2-5, with a possible D match to TRBD2 (6 bases). V was clipped by 7 bases and J by 1 base, with 19 bases between them. Germline values: CDR1 MNHNS, CDR2 SASEGT. The CDR3 sequence is 16 residues long.

Judged by abundance, this clone is medium-sized. The V gene is TRBV6-1, the J gene TRBJ2-7; D tentatively fits TRBD1 or TRBD2 (6 bases each). Trimming removed 1 base from V and 0 bases from J, with 13 bases in between. The germline CDR1 and CDR2 sequences are MNHNS and SASEGT. This CDR3 contains 16 residues. The CDR3 sequence: CASSEDEGGGSYEQYF. The CDR3 nucleotides are TGTGCCAGCAGTGAAGATGAAGGAGGGGGCTCCTACGAGCAGTACTTC.

This clone was seen at least ten times. V usage is TRBV5-6 and J usage is TRBJ2-7; 11 nucleotides agree with TRBD2. CDR1 and CDR2 from the germline V gene are SGHDT and YYEEEE. V lost 6 bases to trimming and J lost 0 bases; unmatched junction nucleotides: 8. CDR3 length equals 16 residues. CDR3: CASTRASGGYSYEQYF. The DNA for the CDR3 is TGTGCCAGCACGAGGGCTAGCGGGGGGTACTCCTACGAGCAGTACTTC.

By frequency in the sample, this clone is medium-sized. The chain couples TRBV4-3 to TRBJ2-6, with 9 bases fitting TRBD1. The V and J ends lost 1 base and 8 bases, in that order; junction bases with no gene match: 3. The CDR3 is 15 amino acids. Germline loops: CDR1 LGHNA, CDR2 YSLEER. The CDR3 protein is CASSQGQGETNVLTF. The CDR3 nucleotides are TGCGCCAGCAGCCAAGGACAGGGGGAGACCAACGTCCTGACTTTC.

This clone was recorded a few times. The chain combines TRBV19 with TRBJ2-5; possibly TRBD2 for D (5 bases). Trimming shortened V by 3 bases and J by 9 bases, and 11 bases separated the two germline ends. The CDR3 is 12 amino acids. In germline, CDR1 is LNHDA, CDR2 SQIVND (reference sequence). This chain's CDR3 is CASSISMEAQYF. The CDR3 DNA sequence: TGTGCCAGTAGTATCTCCATGGAGGCCCAGTACTTC. Full variable domain (remainder filled in from reference TRBV19 and TRBJ2-5): DGGITQSPKYLFRKEGQNVTLSCEQNLNHDAMYWYRQDPGQGLRLIYYSQIVNDFQKGDIAEGYSVSREKKESFPLTVTSAQKNPTAFYLCASSISMEAQYFGPGTRLLVL.

This clone ranks as medium-sized. The chain employs TRBV28 and TRBJ2-1, with unresolved D. Germline CDR1 and CDR2: MDHEN and SYDVKM. Trimming left V 5 bases short and J 8 bases short, with 10 bases between. This CDR3 is 12 amino acids long. CDR3 DNA: TGTGCCAGCAGTGGCGGTTACGATGAGCAGTTCTTC. Translated: CASSGGYDEQFF.

Concerning this clone: A much larger clone differs from this one at a single base, so this may be a read error. The CDR3: CASSLGGQVYENTIYF. CDR3 sequence (DNA): TGTGCCAGCAGCTTAGGGGGACAGGTATACGAAAACACCATATATTTT. The J gene is TRBJ1-3, the V gene TRBV11-1; 8 bases agree with TRBD1. With 1 base clipped from V and 6 bases from J, the junction kept 8 bases outside the gene matches. Germline V lookup: CDR1 SGHAT, CDR2 FQDESV (reference sequence). The CDR3 is made up of 16 amino acids.